The rows below give T cell receptor beta chains drawn from one sample of a study of CD8+ T cells in alopecia areata. The data were produced by immunoSEQ multiplex PCR, yet TCRdb's version contains in-frame clones alone and is incomplete. In the table there are 150,000 or so clones, roughly 66% of which are singletons. The sequenced sample was CD8+ T cells sorted from blood, obtained at week 0. The receptors here all came from a human donor with alopecia areata. Each CDR3 is given with its conserved first and last residue. The D gene is left open where the match is weak. Not all rows give a size; the values are once, few, many and, for expanded clones, a class.

size	V	D	J	DNA	CDR3
.	TRBV6-5	.	TRBJ2-5	TGTGCCAGCAGCCTAGAGACTGGCCAAGAGACCCAGTACTTC	CASSLETGQETQYF
.	TRBV5-1	.	TRBJ2-7	TGCGCCAGCAGCTTGGAACCGACAGCCTCCTACGAGCAGTACTTC	CASSLEPTASYEQYF
once	TRBV29-1	TRBD1	TRBJ2-1	TGCAGCGTTAGCGGGACAGGGAACGTCAATGAGCAGTTCTTC	CSVSGTGNVNEQFF
.	TRBV5-6	.	TRBJ1-2	TGTGCCAGCTACCCCGGGTATGGTGGCAACTATGGCTACACCTTC	CASYPGYGGNYGYTF
few	TRBV18	.	TRBJ2-1	TGTGCCAGCTCACCGGGGCGAAACAATGAGCAGTTCTTC	CASSPGRNNEQFF
.	TRBV7-9	.	TRBJ1-3	TGTGCCAGCAGCTCGGACCATAGGGGAAACACCATATATTTT	CASSSDHRGNTIYF
.	TRBV9	.	TRBJ2-3	TGTGCCAGCAGCCCCCCCTCCGAGGATACGCAGTATTTT	CASSPPSEDTQYF
.	TRBV30	.	TRBJ2-5	TGTGCCTGGGGGGGTCAAGAGACCCAGTACTTC	CAWGGQETQYF
.	TRBV7-7	.	TRBJ2-5	TGTGCCAGCAGCTTAGAGTGGAACCAAGAGACCCAGTACTTC	CASSLEWNQETQYF
.	TRBV30	.	TRBJ1-6	TGTGCCTGGAGTGTCGGGCAGGGCGGTTCACCCCTCCACTTT	CAWSVGQGGSPLHF
few	TRBV30	TRBD1	TRBJ1-2	TGTGCCTGGAGACAGGGGTGGTATGGCTACACCTTC	CAWRQGWYGYTF
.	TRBV6-5	TRBD2	TRBJ2-1	TGTGCCAGCTCCGCGGGGGTCAATGAGCAGTTCTTC	CASSAGVNEQFF
.	TRBV4-1	.	TRBJ2-7	TGCGCCAGCAGCCAGACGGCAGAGGGCTACGAGCAGTACTTC	CASSQTAEGYEQYF
.	TRBV29-1	.	TRBJ2-3	TGCAGCGTTGTTGCAGATACGCAGTATTTT	CSVVADTQYF
.	TRBV5-5	.	TRBJ1-5	TGTGCCAGCAGCTTGGGGTCTTATAGCAATCAGCCCCAGCATTTT	CASSLGSYSNQPQHF
few	TRBV13	.	TRBJ2-5	TGTGCCAGCAGCTTAGTTGGAGAGAGGGAAGGCGAGACCCAGTACTTC	CASSLVGEREGETQYF
.	TRBV2	.	TRBJ2-5	TGTGCCAGCGTCCCTCCCTACCAAGAGACCCAGTACTTC	CASVPPYQETQYF
once	TRBV6-1	.	TRBJ1-3	TGTGCCAGCCGCCGGACGGGCTCTGGAAACACCATATATTTT	CASRRTGSGNTIYF
.	TRBV5-1	.	TRBJ2-7	TGCGCCAGCAGCTCGAGCTCCTACGAGCAGTACTTC	CASSSSSYEQYF
.	TRBV30	.	TRBJ2-3	TGTGCCTGGAGTTCCCTATCAGATACGCAGTATTTT	CAWSSLSDTQYF
few	TRBV10-3	.	TRBJ1-5	TGTGCCATCAGTGAGTCCACCCACGAACAGGGCTTTCAGCCCCAGCATTTT	CAISESTHEQGFQPQHF
.	TRBV30	.	TRBJ2-3	TGTGCCTGGAGTGATACCCCTTCCTCAGATACGCAGTATTTT	CAWSDTPSSDTQYF
.	TRBV6-5	.	TRBJ2-7	TGTGCCAGCAGTGTTGGGAGCTCCTACGAGCAGTACTTC	CASSVGSSYEQYF
few	TRBV9	.	TRBJ1-1	TGTGCCAGCAGCCCCAGGGGCCCCACTGAAGCTTTCTTT	CASSPRGPTEAFF
.	TRBV12-2	.	TRBJ2-3	TGTGCAAGTCGCCCCGGGACTAGCGGGGGGGGGACAGATACGCAGTATTTT	CASRPGTSGGGTDTQYF
.	TRBV2	.	TRBJ2-3	TGTGCCAGCAGCGTTACGGAGTACTCGACCGGTTGGCTCACAGATACGCAGTATTTT	CASSVTEYSTGWLTDTQYF
few	TRBV30	.	TRBJ2-3	TGTGCCTGGAGTGTACTTGGGGTAGGAGATACGCAGTATTTT	CAWSVLGVGDTQYF
few	TRBV4-1	.	TRBJ2-5	TGCGCCAGCAGCCAAGCCTGGGGATCGCAAGAGACCCAGTACTTC	CASSQAWGSQETQYF
.	TRBV10-3	.	TRBJ1-5	TGTGCCATCAGTGACCAGGAGAATCAGCCCCAGCATTTT	CAISDQENQPQHF
.	TRBV7-8	.	TRBJ2-5	TGTGCCAGCAGCTTATACGGAGAGGGGCAGTACTTC	CASSLYGEGQYF
.	TRBV5-1	.	TRBJ1-1	TGCGCCAGCAGCTTGGCAGGCGCCACTGAAGCTTTCTTT	CASSLAGATEAFF
.	TRBV4-1	TRBD1	TRBJ1-1	TGCGCCAGCAGCCAGGGCCGGGACAGGAACACTGAAGCTTTCTTT	CASSQGRDRNTEAFF
.	TRBV6-1	TRBD2	TRBJ2-5	TGTGCCAGCAGTGACGTAGCGGGGGGGTCCCAAGAGACCCAGTACTTC	CASSDVAGGSQETQYF
.	TRBV2	.	TRBJ1-2	TGTGCCAGCAGACCCACTAACTATGGCTACACCTTC	CASRPTNYGYTF
.	TRBV27	.	TRBJ1-1	TGTGCCAGCAGTTTAGGAGCTAACACTGAAGCTTTCTTT	CASSLGANTEAFF
few	TRBV7-8	.	TRBJ2-7	TGTGCCAGCAGCACCGGGACAACCGAGCAGTACTTC	CASSTGTTEQYF
.	TRBV12-5	.	TRBJ1-2	TGTGCTAGTGGTTTGGTAATTCCCGGGCCCCCAGGCTGGGGCTACACCTTC	CASGLVIPGPPGWGYTF
.	TRBV10-3	TRBD2	TRBJ2-5	TGTGCCATCAGTGAGTCACTAGCGGTAACAGAGACCCAGTACTTC	CAISESLAVTETQYF
.	TRBV2	.	TRBJ2-7	TGTGCCAGCAGGGACAGCCACTACGAGCAGTACTTC	CASRDSHYEQYF
.	TRBV5-1	TRBD1	TRBJ2-3	TGCGCCAGCAGCTTCACAGGGGCCACAGATACGCAGTATTTT	CASSFTGATDTQYF
.	TRBV20-1	.	TRBJ1-2	TGCAGTGCCCCGGACAACAATGGCTACACCTTC	CSAPDNNGYTF
.	TRBV7-8	.	TRBJ1-5	TGTGCCAGCAGCGAGGTGAATCAGCCCCAGCATTTT	CASSEVNQPQHF
once	TRBV6-1	.	TRBJ2-2	TGTGCCAGCAGTGAAGCCTTTTTGGCCGACTCAAGAACCGGGGAGCTGTTTTTT	CASSEAFLADSRTGELFF
.	TRBV7-3	.	TRBJ2-5	TGTGCCAGCAGCCCAGGGCCGGGGGATCAAGAGACCCAGTACTTC	CASSPGPGDQETQYF
.	TRBV4-1	.	TRBJ1-2	TGCGCCAGCAGCCAAGTACTCGCAGGGAACTATGGCTACACCTTC	CASSQVLAGNYGYTF
.	TRBV6-5	TRBD2	TRBJ2-1	TGTGCCAGCAGCGCCACGACTAGCGGGGGTATTGAGCAGTTCTTC	CASSATTSGGIEQFF
.	TRBV2	TRBD1	TRBJ2-7	TGTGCCAGCAGCACTAGACAGGGCTACGAGCAGTACTTC	CASSTRQGYEQYF
once	TRBV23-1	.	TRBJ2-5	TGCGCCAGCAGTCAGAGTCAGGGAGAAGAGACCCAGTACTTC	CASSQSQGEETQYF
once	TRBV27	.	TRBJ1-1	TGTGCCAGCAGTTTATCGAAGCGTGGGGACACTGAAGCTTTCTTT	CASSLSKRGDTEAFF
.	TRBV2	TRBD1	TRBJ2-1	TGTGCCAGCAACTGGGACAGGGGGCAAAATGAGCAGTTCTTC	CASNWDRGQNEQFF
once	TRBV20-1	.	TRBJ2-3	TGCAGTGGGCAGGGCACAGATACGCAGTATTTT	CSGQGTDTQYF
once	TRBV27	.	TRBJ1-2	TGTGCCAGCAGCCCGGACAAGGCTAACTATGGCTACACCTTC	CASSPDKANYGYTF
.	TRBV29-1	TRBD1	TRBJ2-5	TGCAGCGCCCGGACAGGGAAACAAGAGACCCAGTACTTC	CSARTGKQETQYF
.	TRBV12-5	TRBD1	TRBJ2-1	TGTGCTAGTGGCGGAGCCGGGACAGGGCCAAACAATGAGCAGTTCTTC	CASGGAGTGPNNEQFF
.	TRBV14	TRBD1	TRBJ1-1	TGTGCCAGCAGCCCTAGACAGGGGAACACTGAAGCTTTCTTT	CASSPRQGNTEAFF